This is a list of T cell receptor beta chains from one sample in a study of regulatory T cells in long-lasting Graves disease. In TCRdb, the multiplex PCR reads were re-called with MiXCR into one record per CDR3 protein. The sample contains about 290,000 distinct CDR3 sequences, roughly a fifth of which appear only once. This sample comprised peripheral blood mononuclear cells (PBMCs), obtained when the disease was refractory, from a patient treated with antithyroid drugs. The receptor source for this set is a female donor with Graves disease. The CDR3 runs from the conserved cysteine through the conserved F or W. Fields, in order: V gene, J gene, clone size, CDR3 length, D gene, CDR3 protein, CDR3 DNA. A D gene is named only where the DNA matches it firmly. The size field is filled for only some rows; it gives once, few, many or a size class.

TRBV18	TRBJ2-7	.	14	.	CASSPSDYHPEQYF	TGTGCCAGCTCACCTTCCGACTACCACCCCGAGCAGTACTTC
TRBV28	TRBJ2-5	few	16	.	CASSLGRVKRAAAQYF	TGTGCCAGCAGCCTCGGGCGGGTGAAGAGGGCCGCGGCCCAGTACTTC
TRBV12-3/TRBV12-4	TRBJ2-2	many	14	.	CASSLRAYTGELFF	TGTGCCAGCAGTTTAAGGGCTTACACCGGGGAGCTGTTTTTT
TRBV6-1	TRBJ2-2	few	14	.	CASRSDGNTGELFF	TGTGCCAGCAGATCTGACGGGAACACCGGGGAGCTGTTTTTT
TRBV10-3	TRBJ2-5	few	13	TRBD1	CAIRTGDTETQYF	TGTGCCATCAGGACAGGGGACACCGAGACCCAGTACTTC
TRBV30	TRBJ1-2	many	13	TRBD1	CACQRDRGYGYTF	TGTGCCTGCCAGAGGGACAGGGGGTATGGCTACACCTTC
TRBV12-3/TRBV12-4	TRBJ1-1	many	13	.	CASSSIGGTEAFF	TGTGCCAGCAGTTCGATAGGGGGGACTGAAGCTTTCTTT
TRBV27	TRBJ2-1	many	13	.	CASSFQGPDEQFF	TGTGCCAGCAGTTTCCAAGGGCCCGATGAGCAGTTCTTC
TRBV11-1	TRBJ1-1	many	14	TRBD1	CASSSQGAGTEAFF	TGTGCCAGCAGTTCACAGGGGGCGGGCACTGAAGCTTTCTTT
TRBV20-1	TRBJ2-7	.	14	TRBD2	CSAAREAGGYEQYF	TGCAGTGCTGCCCGCGAAGCGGGAGGCTACGAGCAGTACTTC
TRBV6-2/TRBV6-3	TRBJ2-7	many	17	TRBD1	CASSYSPVGDSSYEQYF	TGTGCCAGCAGTTACTCCCCCGTGGGGGACAGCTCCTACGAGCAGTACTTC
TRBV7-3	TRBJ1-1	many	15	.	CASSLRGEGNTEAFF	TGTGCCAGCAGCTTAAGAGGGGAGGGGAACACTGAAGCTTTCTTC
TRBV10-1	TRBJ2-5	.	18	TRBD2	CASSEGGLAAGYQETQYF	TGCGCCAGCAGTGAAGGGGGACTAGCGGCCGGGTACCAAGAGACCCAGTACTTC
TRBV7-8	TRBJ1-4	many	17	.	CASSRGRGRATNEKLFF	TGTGCCAGCAGCCGGGGTCGGGGGCGGGCAACTAATGAAAAACTGTTTTTT
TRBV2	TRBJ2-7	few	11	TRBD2	CASSETASGNF	TGTGCCAGCAGTGAAACGGCTAGCGGTAACTTC
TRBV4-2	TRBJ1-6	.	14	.	CASSLPGHNSPLHF	TGTGCCAGCAGCCTCCCCGGGCATAATTCACCCCTCCACTTT
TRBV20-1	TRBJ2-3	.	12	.	CSALRGADTQYF	TGCAGTGCCCTCCGGGGCGCAGATACGCAGTATTTT
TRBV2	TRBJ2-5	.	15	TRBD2	CASSGLAGGGETQYF	TGTGCCAGCAGTGGTCTAGCGGGAGGGGGAGAGACCCAGTACTTC
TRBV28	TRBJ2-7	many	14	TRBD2	CASRRGTTSYEQYF	TGTGCCAGCAGGCGGGGGACTACCTCCTACGAGCAGTACTTC